Listed here are 21 T cell receptor beta chains from one sample, sequenced in a study of response to subunit inactivated influenza vaccine. TCRdb independently ran MiXCR on the RT-PCR reads; one entry per CDR3 protein. The sample consists of hundreds of thousands of distinct CDR3 sequences, 15% to 20% of them appearing once. Sequencing used PBMCs from blood, obtained more than 4 days after vaccination. The receptors shown here come from a man aged 50-60 years who received an inactivated influenza vaccine.

The chain links TRBV6-5 to TRBJ2-7; 12 bases fit TRBD1. Germline lookup yields CDR1 MNHEY and CDR2 SVGAGI. The CDR3 consists of 13 residues. V lost 4 bases, J lost 8 bases, and 3 bases stayed unmatched. The CDR3 loop reads CASSSGQGAKQYF. The DNA of the CDR3 is TGTGCCAGCAGTTCGGGACAGGGGGCTAAGCAGTACTTC.

This clonotype was detected a few times. This chain connects TRBV20-1 to TRBJ2-7, with D tentatively TRBD2 (5 bases). Germline V gene sequence: CDR1 DFQATT, CDR2 SNEGSKA (reference sequence). V was trimmed by 7 bases and J by 1 base, leaving 14 bases between them. This CDR3 contains 13 residues. As DNA, the CDR3 is TGCAGTGTAAGACCGGGAACTTCCTACGAGCAGTACTTC. Translation: CSVRPGTSYEQYF.

Regarding this clonotype: A read error may produce the germline difference seen at one junction end. The chain employs TRBV4-3 and TRBJ2-2; D may be TRBD1 or TRBD2 (5 bases each). The CDR3 is 15 residues long. CDR1 is LGHNA, CDR2 YSLEER, per germline. The CDR3: CARSQPGPNTGELFF. CDR3 nucleotide sequence: TGCGCCAGAAGCCAACCGGGGCCTAACACCGGGGAGCTGTTTTTT.

V and J are TRBV20-1 and TRBJ2-1; D might be TRBD2 (5 bases). The V gene's germline CDR1 is DFQATT and CDR2 SNEGSKA (reference sequence). The length of the CDR3 is 14 residues. V dropped 5 bases and J dropped 3 bases, with 14 bases sitting between them. Here the CDR3 reads CSAPPVGDYNEQFF. The CDR3 DNA reads as TGCAGTGCTCCCCCTGTGGGAGACTACAATGAGCAGTTCTTC.

V usage is TRBV20-1 and J usage is TRBJ1-5; 9 nucleotides line up with TRBD1. The CDR3 has 14 amino acids. With V trimmed by 0 bases and J by 5 bases, 2 bases remained unmatched. The germline V gene encodes CDR1 DFQATT and CDR2 SNEGSKA (reference sequence). Written as DNA, the CDR3 is TGCAGTGCTAGAGAAGGGACAGGGCATCAGCCCCAGCATTTT. Translated: CSAREGTGHQPQHF.

In its sample, this clonotype was seen a few times. The CDR3 DNA is TGCGCCAGCAGCCTCGATCCCCACGGGGAGCTGTTTTTT. This codes for CASSLDPHGELFF. The rearrangement uses TRBV5-1 and TRBJ2-2; D remains unclear. Germline V gene data show CDR1 as SGHRS and CDR2 as YFSETQ. The CDR3 extends over 13 amino acids. V lost 4 bases, J lost 7 bases, and 11 bases lay in between.

This clonotype was recorded at least ten times. The V call is TRBV20-1, the J call TRBJ2-5; the D gene is possibly TRBD1 (6 bases). The CDR3 loop spans 14 amino acids. V gave up 5 bases and J gave up 2 bases, with 15 bases separating them. Germline assignment: CDR1 DFQATT and CDR2 SNEGSKA (reference sequence). CDR3 bases: TGCAGTGCTCCCCGACAGGCTCGGCAAGAGACCCAGTACTTC. It codes for CSAPRQARQETQYF.

The table lists this clonotype with a few counts. Relative to the germline gene, one junction end is altered; a read error may explain this. J is TRBJ2-1 and V is TRBV11-2; D might be TRBD2 (6 bases). CDR1 and CDR2 from the germline V gene are SGHAT and FQNNGV. The CDR3 loop spans 12 amino acids. The CDR3 protein is CASSFYGAPGVF. The CDR3 coding sequence is TGTGCCAGCAGCTTTTATGGGGCACCGGGGGTATTC. Full variable domain (outside the CDR3, taken from reference TRBV11-2 and TRBJ2-1): EAGVAQSPRYKIIEKRQSVAFWCNPISGHATLYWYQQILGQGPKLLIQFQNNGVVDDSQLPKDRFSAERLKGVDSTLKIQPAKLEDSAVYLCASSFYGAPGVFGPGTRLTVL.

This chain links TRBV10-2 with TRBJ2-5; 7 nucleotides agree with TRBD2. Trimming removed 2 bases from V and 5 bases from J; junction bases left unmatched: 8. Germline V gene data show CDR1 as WSHSY and CDR2 as SAAADI. The CDR3 covers 15 residues. Here the CDR3 DNA reads TGCGCCAGCAGTGAGGCGGGAGTCCGTCGGGAGACCCAGTACTTC. The encoded protein is CASSEAGVRRETQYF.

The gene calls are TRBV12-3 or TRBV12-4 and TRBJ2-4; 8 nucleotides agree with TRBD1. The CDR3 consists of 15 residues. With 4 bases clipped from V and 8 bases from J, the junction kept 10 bases outside the gene matches. In nucleotides, the CDR3 is TGTGCCAGCAGTTCCGGACAGGGAGGCATACACATTCAGTACTTC. Translating it yields CASSSGQGGIHIQYF.

This clonotype was seen ten or more times. This chain connects TRBV20-1 to TRBJ2-7; D is undetermined. There are 15 residues in the CDR3. V was cut by 6 bases and J by 1 base, with 19 bases left in between. Germline CDR1 reads DFQATT; CDR2 reads SNEGSKA (reference sequence). In DNA, the CDR3 is TGCAGTGCCTCGAGAGGACCGAAAAAATCCTACGAGCAGTACTTC. Protein product: CSASRGPKKSYEQYF.

This clonotype was counted only a few times. Compared with germline, one end of the junction differs, possibly owing to a read error. The rearrangement uses TRBV2 and TRBJ2-1; possibly TRBD2 for D (6 bases). In germline, CDR1 is SNHLY, CDR2 FYNNEI. The CDR3 contains 13 residues. The CDR3 loop reads CASSDPGLFLGLF. The CDR3 DNA follows: TGTGCCAGCAGCGACCCGGGACTGTTTTTAGGGCTCTTC.

V and J are TRBV4-3 and TRBJ2-2; D is possibly TRBD1 (7 bases). The germline CDR1 and CDR2 sequences are LGHNA and YSLEER. The CDR3 extends over 16 amino acids. V lost 0 bases to trimming and J lost 6 bases, with 14 bases between them. For the CDR3, the DNA is TGCGCCAGCAGCCAAGATCAGGGGGGAAGCTCCGGGGAGCTGTTTTTT. Translated: CASSQDQGGSSGELFF.

This clonotype was picked up a small number of times. The chain carries TRBV18 and TRBJ2-7; D possibly corresponds to TRBD1 (5 bases). V dropped 4 bases and J dropped 6 bases, with 22 bases sitting between them. The CDR3 contains 16 residues. The germline gives CDR1 KGHSH, CDR2 LQKENI. The CDR3 coding sequence is TGTGCCAGCTCACTGCCCGTGGGGCAGGAGAGCCCCGAGCAGTACTTC. Translation gives CASSLPVGQESPEQYF.

There are a few counts of this clonotype. The rearrangement joins TRBV15 to TRBJ2-3; D remains ambiguous. CDR1 LNHNV and CDR2 YYDKDF come from the germline V gene (reference sequence). Trimming removed 5 bases from V and 2 bases from J, with 14 bases in between. The CDR3 length is 15 residues. This CDR3 is CATSGSRGFTDTQYF. CDR3 DNA sequence: TGTGCCACCAGCGGTAGTCGCGGTTTCACAGATACGCAGTATTTT. Filled out from reference TRBV15 and TRBJ2-3, the complete variable domain reads DAMVIQNPRYQVTQFGKPVTLSCSQTLNHNVMYWYQQKSSQAPKLLFHYYDKDFNNEADTPDNFQSRRPNTSFCFLDIRSPGLGDTAMYLCATSGSRGFTDTQYFGPGTRLTVL.

This clonotype was recorded a few times. The chain uses TRBV30 and TRBJ2-2, with 7 bases lining up with TRBD2. Germline V gives CDR1 GTSNPN, CDR2 SVGIG (reference sequence). The CDR3 is made up of 13 amino acids. V shed 6 bases and J 2 bases; nucleotides not matched to a gene: 3. The CDR3 nucleotides read TGTGCCTGCTCGGGACTAAACACCGGGGAGCTGTTTTTT. It encodes CACSGLNTGELFF.

The V gene is TRBV7-6, the J gene TRBJ2-1; 8 positions match TRBD2. Germline-derived CDR1 and CDR2 are SGHVS and FNYEAQ. V shed 0 bases, J shed 8 bases, and the junction held 9 bases outside the gene matches. The CDR3 extends over 16 amino acids. The CDR3 loop is CASSLASSGSTHEQFF. The CDR3 DNA reads as TGTGCCAGCAGCTTAGCCTCCAGCGGGAGTACCCATGAGCAGTTCTTC.

The genes are TRBV3-1 and TRBJ2-1, with a tentative D call TRBD1 (5 bases). The CDR3 extends over 11 amino acids. V gave up 3 bases and J gave up 12 bases, with 9 bases separating them. In germline, CDR1 is LGHDT, CDR2 YNNKEL (reference sequence). CDR3 sequence reads: CASSHRAGQFF. CDR3 DNA: TGTGCCAGCAGCCACAGGGCCGGGCAGTTCTTC.

V usage is TRBV4-3 and J usage is TRBJ1-2; the match to TRBD1 covers 7 bases. This CDR3 has 16 amino acids. The V gene end was trimmed by 4 bases and the J gene end by 2 bases; junction bases not matched to a gene: 10. The germline gives CDR1 LGHNA, CDR2 YSLEER. The CDR3 spells CASSRVYTGANYGYTF. In DNA, the CDR3 is TGCGCCAGCAGCCGGGTCTACACAGGGGCGAACTATGGCTACACCTTC.

This clonotype was counted only a few times. The rearrangement links TRBV9 to TRBJ2-1; a possible D gene is TRBD2 (7 bases). This CDR3 is 15 amino acids long. The V gene's germline CDR1 is SGDLS and CDR2 YYNGEE. Trimming took off 3 bases at V and 4 bases at J, with 14 bases between the two ends. Written as DNA, the CDR3 is TGTGCCAGCAGCGAGAGGGGGGGGTTGTACAATGAGCAGTTCTTC. Its translation: CASSERGGLYNEQFF.

This clonotype was recorded at least ten times. This sequence joins TRBV29-1 and TRBJ2-5; D gene unclear. Trimming cost V 0 bases and J 5 bases, with 13 bases left between them. Germline CDR1 and CDR2: SQVTM and ANQGSEA. The CDR3 consists of 14 residues. CDR3 protein: CSVEDLRFVETQYF. The DNA for the CDR3 is TGCAGCGTTGAAGATCTCCGTTTTGTGGAGACCCAGTACTTC.